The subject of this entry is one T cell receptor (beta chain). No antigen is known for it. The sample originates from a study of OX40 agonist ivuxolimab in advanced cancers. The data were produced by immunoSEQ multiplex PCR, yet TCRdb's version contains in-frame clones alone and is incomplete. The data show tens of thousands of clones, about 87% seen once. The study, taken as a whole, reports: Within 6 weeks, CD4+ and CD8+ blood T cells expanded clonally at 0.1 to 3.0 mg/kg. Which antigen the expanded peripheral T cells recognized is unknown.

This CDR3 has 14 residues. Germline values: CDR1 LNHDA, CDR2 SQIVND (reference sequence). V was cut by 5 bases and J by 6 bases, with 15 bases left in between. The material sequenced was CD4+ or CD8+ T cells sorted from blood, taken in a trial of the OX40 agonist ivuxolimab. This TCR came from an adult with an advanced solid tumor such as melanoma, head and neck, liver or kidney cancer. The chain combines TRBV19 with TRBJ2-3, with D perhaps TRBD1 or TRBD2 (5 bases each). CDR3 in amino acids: CASSPGPPGDTQYF. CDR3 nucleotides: TGTGCCAGTAGTCCGGGACCACCCGGGGATACGCAGTATTTT.